The 6 T cell receptor beta chains below were found in one sample sequenced in a study of T cell repertoires in cytomegalovirus infection. TCRdb reprocessed the reads via MiXCR and lists one record per CDR3 protein. The table shows some 350,000 distinct CDR3 sequences, with 15% to 20% occurring only once. Material: PBMCs. These receptors were taken from a human donor in good health (CMV status not recorded). Some clones in this sample may be carry-over from other donors' samples.

There are many counts of this clonotype. The chain carries TRBV28 and TRBJ2-3; 7 bases line up with TRBD2. The J segment lost 2 bases and the V segment lost 5 bases, leaving 7 bases of the junction unmatched. This CDR3 is 15 amino acids long. Germline lookup yields CDR1 MDHEN and CDR2 SYDVKM. This CDR3 is CASSPPSGLTDTQYF. CDR3 sequence (DNA): TGTGCCAGCAGTCCCCCTAGCGGACTCACAGATACGCAGTATTTT.

For the CDR3, the DNA is TGTGCCAGCAGGCGCACTGGCACTCAAGAGACCCAGTACTTC. It yields the protein CASRRTGTQETQYF. The V and J genes are TRBV7-9 and TRBJ2-5; D ambiguous. Germline lookup yields CDR1 SEHNR and CDR2 FQNEAQ (reference sequence). This CDR3 region has 14 residues. V shed 6 bases and J shed 2 bases, with 13 bases lying between them.

This clonotype was detected many times. The CDR3 DNA is TGTGCCAGCAGCCACGCTAGCGGAGGGACCTACAATGAGCAGTTCTTC. Its translation: CASSHASGGTYNEQFF. This chain joins TRBV7-2 and TRBJ2-1; TRBD2 matches at 7 bases. The CDR3 is made up of 16 amino acids. Germline values: CDR1 SGHTA, CDR2 FQGNSA. Unmatched junction bases numbered 9, after V lost 5 bases and J lost 2 bases.

This clonotype has a count of ten or more. This rearrangement joins TRBV7-9 to TRBJ2-7; D possibly corresponds to TRBD1 (6 bases). Germline V CDR1 and CDR2: SEHNR, FQNEAQ (reference sequence). Trimming cost V 4 bases and J 3 bases, with 19 bases left between them. The CDR3 loop spans 16 amino acids. The CDR3 loop reads CASSSLTGASLYEQYF. CDR3 DNA: TGTGCCAGCAGCTCCCTGACAGGAGCGTCCCTCTACGAGCAGTACTTC.

This clonotype was seen many times. The genes are TRBV11-2 and TRBJ1-2, with D maybe TRBD1 (5 bases). The CDR3 has 15 amino acids. V lost 5 bases to trimming and J lost 8 bases, with 21 bases between them. Germline V CDR1 and CDR2: SGHAT, FQNNGV. In DNA form, the CDR3 reads TGTGCCAGCAGCCCTATTGCCGGGACTTATTTCGGCTACACCTTC. It encodes CASSPIAGTYFGYTF.

In its sample, this clonotype was seen many times. J is TRBJ1-2 and V is TRBV6-6, with TRBD1 as a possible D gene (5 bases). The V gene's germline CDR1 is MNHNY and CDR2 SVGAGI (reference sequence). V lost 2 bases and J 4 bases, leaving 14 bases between the germline ends. The CDR3 has 15 residues. CDR3: CASSYPVGTAYGYTF. Here the CDR3 DNA reads TGTGCCAGCAGTTACCCCGTAGGGACGGCCTATGGCTACACCTTC.